This TCR beta chain was sequenced for a study of blood T cell repertoires in COVID-19. Study background: Acute-phase and convalescent COVID-19 samples originated in the United States, Italy and Spain.

This clone appeared a single time. Here immunoSEQ multiplex PCR was the method, and the copy in TCRdb shows in-frame clones only, minus some. The table records roughly 60,000 clones, roughly 74% of them present only once. There are 14 residues in the CDR3. Germline V lookup: CDR1 LNHDA, CDR2 SQIVND (reference sequence). Trimming removed 10 bases from V and 5 bases from J; junction bases left unmatched: 8. This TCR derives from a human donor in a cohort sampled during active COVID-19. The chain recombines TRBV19 with TRBJ2-1; 10 bases fit TRBD1. Sequencing was carried out using peripheral blood. The CDR3 nucleotides are TGTGCCACCCAGGACAGGGGGTCCCACAATGAGCAGTTCTTC. It specifies CATQDRGSHNEQFF. Based on the CDR3 plus reference TRBV19 and TRBJ2-1, the full variable domain is DGGITQSPKYLFRKEGQNVTLSCEQNLNHDAMYWYRQDPGQGLRLIYYSQIVNDFQKGDIAEGYSVSREKKESFPLTVTSAQKNPTAFYLCATQDRGSHNEQFFGPGTRLTVL.